The entry below describes one T cell receptor (beta chain). TCRdb's table, derived via immunoSEQ multiplex PCR, lists solely in-frame clones and lacks some. The data contain nearly 70,000 clones, 90% to 95% of them singletons. The length of the CDR3 is 16 residues. The germline V and J ends were trimmed by 5 bases and 5 bases, with 21 bases remaining between them. CDR1 PRHDT and CDR2 FYEKMQ come from the germline V gene (reference sequence). This TCR was sampled from a man aged 35 to 55 with rheumatoid arthritis. The gene calls are TRBV13 and TRBJ1-1; TRBD1 is a possible D gene (5 bases). Sequenced: PBMCs. The CDR3 coding sequence is TGTGCCAGCAGCCCCCGGGACTGGAGGAGAAGGACTGAAGCTTTCTTT. It yields the protein CASSPRDWRRRTEAFF.